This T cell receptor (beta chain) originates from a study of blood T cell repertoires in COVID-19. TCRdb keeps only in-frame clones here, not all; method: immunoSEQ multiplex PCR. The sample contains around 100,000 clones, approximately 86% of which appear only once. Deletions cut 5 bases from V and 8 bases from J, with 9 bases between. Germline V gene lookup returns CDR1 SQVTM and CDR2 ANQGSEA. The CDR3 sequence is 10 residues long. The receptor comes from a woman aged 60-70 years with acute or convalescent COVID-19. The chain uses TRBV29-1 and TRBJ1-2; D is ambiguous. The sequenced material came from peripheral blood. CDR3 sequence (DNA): TGCAGCGTTAAACAGCTGGGCTACACCTTC. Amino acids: CSVKQLGYTF.